This T cell receptor beta chain was sequenced for a study of shared clonotypes between healthy human individuals. Points from the study as a whole: Researchers found naive subsets generally carried larger estimated richness than memory subsets. What limited the represented genetic and exposure-history diversity was the small number of donors. It was observed that 5% to 6.5% of naive CD4 clonotypes were shared across several donors. Rarefaction gave evidence that sorted-subset sequencing remained incomplete despite large depth.

As regards this clone: Its cognate antigen is unknown.

Naive CD8 cells lacked CD45RO, underwent positive selection for CCR7 and left out terminally differentiated effector memory CD45RA+ cells. In germline, CDR1 is ENHRY, CDR2 SYGVKD. Unmatched junction bases numbered 1, after V lost 0 bases and J lost 9 bases. The CDR3 covers 15 residues. Clones were sequenced by immunoSEQ multiplex PCR, and TCRdb holds only the in-frame ones, with some missing. The table lists about 2 million clones, about 95% of them singletons. This chain uses TRBV10-3 with TRBJ1-6; 11 nucleotides agree with TRBD1. Sequenced sample: naive CD8+ T cells sorted from blood. This clonotype was obtained from a man younger than 35 in good health. For the CDR3, the DNA is TGTGCCATCAGTGAGTCGGGACAGGGGGGTTCACCCCTCCACTTT. As protein: CAISESGQGGSPLHF.